The present T cell receptor (beta chain) was sequenced within a study of patients and donors after allogeneic stem cell transplantation (dated by TCRdb to about 2020). This clonotype was seen only a few times. It has no known antigen specificity. Germline is not matched at one junction end, which may reflect a read error. Libraries were prepared through RT-PCR. The sequencer listed for this sample is NextSeq 550. TCRdb handled the public reads itself, with Q25 trimming in fastp and clone calling in MiXCR, and kept productive beta chains. Every CDR3 protein is listed once, alongside the most common genes and DNA of its rows. Across this sample there are approximately 430,000 distinct CDR3 sequences, with approximately 16% seen only once. 7.2% of the sample goes to the ten largest clones. Reading the germline V gene gives CDR1 MGHRA and CDR2 YSYEKL. CDR3 length: 14 amino acids, cysteine to phenylalanine. Of all the DNA, just the CDR3 is kept, 42 bases in frame from base 1.

The clonotype originates from a human donor who was either an allogeneic HSCT recipient or a stem cell or donor lymphocyte infusion donor (not recorded which). It is not recorded whose cells these are; they may come from a transplant donor. Input material: blood, either unsorted or a sorted T cell fraction (not recorded which). The V and J segments used are TRBV4-1 and TRBJ1-6, with TRBD1 as a weak D call on 6 bases. The nucleotides are TGCGCCAGCAGGCAAGACAGGAGTGATTCACCCCTCCACTTT. Protein translation: CASRQDRSDSPLHF.